The clone carrying this T cell receptor beta chain was seen at least ten times. The antigen remains unidentified. TCRdb redid the calling of the 5' RACE reads with MiXCR, one entry per CDR3 protein. The table has more than 70,000 distinct CDR3 sequences, roughly an eighth seen once. The data originate from a study of early T cells in non-severe SARS-CoV-2 infection. J lost 0 bases, V lost 5 bases, and 7 bases had no gene match. The germline gives CDR1 SGHTA, CDR2 FQGNSA. This CDR3 region has 15 residues. Overall study results and limits: Using VDJdb, the matching emphasized anti-spike CD8 responses while missing private and CD4 specificities.

Sequenced input: whole blood. This chain joins TRBV7-2 and TRBJ2-7; 7 bases are shared with TRBD1. The origin of this receptor is an adult who was a healthcare worker with PCR-confirmed SARS-CoV-2 infection or an uninfected control (not recorded which). CDR3 loop: CASSPGTAYSYEQYF. CDR3 nucleotide sequence: TGTGCCAGCAGCCCCGGGACAGCCTACTCCTACGAGCAGTACTTC. Complete variable domain (other parts from reference TRBV7-2 and TRBJ2-7): GAGVSQSPSNKVTEKGKDVELRCDPISGHTALYWYRQSLGQGLEFLIYFQGNSAPDKSGLPSDRFSAERTGGSVSTLTIQRTQQEDSAVYLCASSPGTAYSYEQYFGPGTRLTVT.